This T cell receptor beta chain was profiled in a study of post-analysis software for immune sequencing data. Study observations and caveats: Patients had higher frequencies than controls of five or six TRBV segments, including TRBV5-6, TRBV5-1 and TRBV20-1. Patients with multiple sclerosis recorded significantly lower normalized Chao1 diversity than controls, the study found.

Unique molecular identifiers were present in the TCR beta cDNA libraries. TCRdb analysed the PCR reads with MiXCR anew, one entry per CDR3 protein. This sample has around 200,000 distinct CDR3 sequences, with 29% found just once. This clonotype occurred many times. Its antigen remains unidentified. The CDR3 is 14 amino acids. Unmatched junction bases numbered 1, after V lost 4 bases and J lost 2 bases. CDR1 is LGHDT and CDR2 is YNNKEL in the germline V gene (reference sequence). This clonotype was sampled from a girl aged 2-17 years with multiple sclerosis. J is TRBJ2-3 and V is TRBV3-1, with 9 bases identical to TRBD2. Sequenced input: blood. The DNA for the CDR3 is TGTGCCAGCAGCCTAGCGGGAGTCACAGATACGCAGTATTTT. This sequence encodes CASSLAGVTDTQYF.